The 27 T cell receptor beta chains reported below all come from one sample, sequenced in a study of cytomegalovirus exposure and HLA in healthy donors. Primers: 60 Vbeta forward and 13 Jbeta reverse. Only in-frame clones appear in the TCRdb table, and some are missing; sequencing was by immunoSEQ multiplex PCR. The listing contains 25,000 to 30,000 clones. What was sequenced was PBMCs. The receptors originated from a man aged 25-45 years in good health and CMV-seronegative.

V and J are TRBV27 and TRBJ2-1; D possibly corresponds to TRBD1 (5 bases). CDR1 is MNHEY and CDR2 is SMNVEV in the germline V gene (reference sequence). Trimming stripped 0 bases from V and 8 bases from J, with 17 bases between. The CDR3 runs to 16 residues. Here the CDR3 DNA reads TGTGCCAGCAGTTTATCGTCCAGGGATGGTTCGTATGAGCAGTTCTTC. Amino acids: CASSLSSRDGSYEQFF.

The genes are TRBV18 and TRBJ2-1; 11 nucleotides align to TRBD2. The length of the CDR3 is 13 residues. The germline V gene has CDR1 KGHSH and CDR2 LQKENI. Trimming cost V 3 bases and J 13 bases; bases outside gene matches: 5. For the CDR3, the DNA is TGTGCCAGCTCACCCCCGGGACTAGCGGATCAGTTCTTC. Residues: CASSPPGLADQFF.

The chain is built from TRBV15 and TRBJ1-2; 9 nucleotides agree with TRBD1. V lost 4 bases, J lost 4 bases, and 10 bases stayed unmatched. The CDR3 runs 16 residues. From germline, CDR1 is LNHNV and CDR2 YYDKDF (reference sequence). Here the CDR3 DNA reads TGTGCCACCAGCACTTGGACAGGGGCCTACCCCTATGGCTACACCTTC. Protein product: CATSTWTGAYPYGYTF.

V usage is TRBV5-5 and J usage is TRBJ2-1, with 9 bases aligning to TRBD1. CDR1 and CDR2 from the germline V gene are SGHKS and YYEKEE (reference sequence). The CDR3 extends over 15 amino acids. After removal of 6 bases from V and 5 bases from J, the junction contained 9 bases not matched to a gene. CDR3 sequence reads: CASIPGTGNNNEQFF. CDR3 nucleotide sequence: TGTGCCAGCATCCCCGGGACAGGGAACAACAATGAGCAGTTCTTC.

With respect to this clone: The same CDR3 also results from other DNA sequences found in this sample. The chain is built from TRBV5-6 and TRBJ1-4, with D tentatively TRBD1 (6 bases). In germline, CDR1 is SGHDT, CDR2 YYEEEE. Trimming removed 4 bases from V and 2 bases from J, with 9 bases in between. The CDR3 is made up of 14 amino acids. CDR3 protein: CASSNRVTNEKLFF. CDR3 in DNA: TGTGCCAGCAGCAACAGGGTCACTAATGAAAAACTGTTTTTT.

CDR3 amino acids: CASSFLSQETWGYTF. The CDR3 DNA reads TGTGCCAGCAGCTTTTTGTCACAGGAGACTTGGGGCTACACCTTC. The chain is built from TRBV5-6 and TRBJ1-2; TRBD1 is a possible D gene (5 bases). Germline V gives CDR1 SGHDT, CDR2 YYEEEE. Trimming removed 2 bases at V and 8 bases at J, with 19 bases between. The CDR3 covers 15 residues.

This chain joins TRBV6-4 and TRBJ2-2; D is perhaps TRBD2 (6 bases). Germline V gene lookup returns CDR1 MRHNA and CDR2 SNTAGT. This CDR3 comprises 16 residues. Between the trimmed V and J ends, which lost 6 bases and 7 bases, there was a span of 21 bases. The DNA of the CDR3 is TGTGCCAGCAGCCGCTACGGGGGAGAGGGAAGCGGGGAGCTGTTTTTT. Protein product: CASSRYGGEGSGELFF.

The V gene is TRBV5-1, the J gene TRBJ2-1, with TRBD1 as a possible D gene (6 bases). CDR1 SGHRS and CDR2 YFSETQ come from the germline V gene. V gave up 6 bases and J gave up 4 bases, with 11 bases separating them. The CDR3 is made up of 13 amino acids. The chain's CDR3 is CASTYTGYNEQFF. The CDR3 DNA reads TGCGCCAGCACGTATACAGGGTACAATGAGCAGTTCTTC.

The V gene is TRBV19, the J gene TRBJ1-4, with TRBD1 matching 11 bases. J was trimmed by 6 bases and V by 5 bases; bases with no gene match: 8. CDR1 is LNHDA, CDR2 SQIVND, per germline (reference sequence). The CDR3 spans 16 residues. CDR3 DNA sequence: TGTGCCAGTAGTGTCGGACAGGGGGCGCTTCATGAAAAACTGTTTTTT. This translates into CASSVGQGALHEKLFF. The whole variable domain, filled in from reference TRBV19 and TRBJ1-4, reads DGGITQSPKYLFRKEGQNVTLSCEQNLNHDAMYWYRQDPGQGLRLIYYSQIVNDFQKGDIAEGYSVSREKKESFPLTVTSAQKNPTAFYLCASSVGQGALHEKLFFGSGTQLSVL.

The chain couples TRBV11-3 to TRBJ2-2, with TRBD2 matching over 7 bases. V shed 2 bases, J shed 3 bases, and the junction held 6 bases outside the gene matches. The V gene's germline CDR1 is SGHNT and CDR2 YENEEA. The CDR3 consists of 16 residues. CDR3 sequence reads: CASSLRGRADTGELFF. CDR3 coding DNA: TGTGCCAGCAGCTTACGTGGGAGGGCCGACACCGGGGAGCTGTTTTTT.

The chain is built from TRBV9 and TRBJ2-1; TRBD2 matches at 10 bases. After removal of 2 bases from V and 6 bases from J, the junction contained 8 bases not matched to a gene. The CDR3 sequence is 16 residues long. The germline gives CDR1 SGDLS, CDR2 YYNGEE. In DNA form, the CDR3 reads TGTGCCAGCAGCGTTCGTCCGGGACTAGCGAGCAATGAGCAGTTCTTC. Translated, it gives CASSVRPGLASNEQFF.

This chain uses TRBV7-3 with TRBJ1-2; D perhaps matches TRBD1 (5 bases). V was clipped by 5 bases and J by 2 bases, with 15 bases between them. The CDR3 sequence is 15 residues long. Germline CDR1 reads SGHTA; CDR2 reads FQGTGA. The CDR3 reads CASSPTGGGNYGYTF. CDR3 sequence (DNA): TGTGCCAGCAGCCCCACCGGCGGGGGAAACTATGGCTACACCTTC.

CDR3 residues: CASSLGRGYGYTF. CDR3 nucleotide sequence: TGTGCCAGCAGCTTAGGCAGGGGCTATGGCTACACCTTC. The rearrangement uses TRBV13 and TRBJ1-2, with D perhaps TRBD1 (6 bases). The V end was cut by 0 bases, the J end by 4 bases, with 6 bases between. Germline CDR1 PRHDT, CDR2 FYEKMQ (reference sequence). The CDR3 spans 13 residues.

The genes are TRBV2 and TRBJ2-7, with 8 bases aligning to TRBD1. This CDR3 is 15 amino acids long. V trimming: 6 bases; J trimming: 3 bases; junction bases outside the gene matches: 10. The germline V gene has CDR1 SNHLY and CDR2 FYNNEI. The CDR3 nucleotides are TGTGCCAGCAGGGGTTGGGACAGGAGGGACTACGAGCAGTACTTC. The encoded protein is CASRGWDRRDYEQYF.

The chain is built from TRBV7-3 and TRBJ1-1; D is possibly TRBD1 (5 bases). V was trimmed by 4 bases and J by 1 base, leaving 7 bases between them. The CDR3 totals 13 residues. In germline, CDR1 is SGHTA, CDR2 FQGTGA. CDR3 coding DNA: TGTGCCAGCAGCTCCGGGGGGAACACTGAAGCTTTCTTT. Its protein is CASSSGGNTEAFF.

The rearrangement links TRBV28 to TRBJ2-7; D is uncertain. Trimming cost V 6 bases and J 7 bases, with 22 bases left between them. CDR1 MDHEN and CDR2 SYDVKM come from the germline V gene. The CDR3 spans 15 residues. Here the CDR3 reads CASRLEPGLLWEQYF. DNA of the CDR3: TGTGCCAGCAGACTCGAGCCGGGTCTGCTTTGGGAGCAGTACTTC.

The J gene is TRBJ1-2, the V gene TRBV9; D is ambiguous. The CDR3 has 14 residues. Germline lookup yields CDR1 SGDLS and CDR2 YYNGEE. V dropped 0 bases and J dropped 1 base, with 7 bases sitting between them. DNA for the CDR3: TGTGCCAGCAGCGTAGCCCTGTTTAACTATGGCTACACCTTC. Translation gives CASSVALFNYGYTF. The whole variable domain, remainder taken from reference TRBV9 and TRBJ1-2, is DSGVTQTPKHLITATGQRVTLRCSPRSGDLSVYWYQQSLDQGLQFLIQYYNGEERAKGNILERFSAQQFPDLHSELNLSSLELGDSALYFCASSVALFNYGYTFGSGTRLTVV.

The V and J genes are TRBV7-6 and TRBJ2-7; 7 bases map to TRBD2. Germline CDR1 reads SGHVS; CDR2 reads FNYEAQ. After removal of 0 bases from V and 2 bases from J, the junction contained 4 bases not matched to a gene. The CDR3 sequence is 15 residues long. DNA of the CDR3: TGTGCCAGCAGCTTAGCCTACGGGAGGCCCTACGAGCAGTACTTC. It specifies CASSLAYGRPYEQYF.

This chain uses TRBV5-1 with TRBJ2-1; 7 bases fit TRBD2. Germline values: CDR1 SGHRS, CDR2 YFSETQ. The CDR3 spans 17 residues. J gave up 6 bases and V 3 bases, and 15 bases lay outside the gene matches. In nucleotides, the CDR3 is TGCGCCAGCAGCTGGAGGGTGGTGGGGGGGTCGGCCAATGAGCAGTTCTTC. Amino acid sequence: CASSWRVVGGSANEQFF.

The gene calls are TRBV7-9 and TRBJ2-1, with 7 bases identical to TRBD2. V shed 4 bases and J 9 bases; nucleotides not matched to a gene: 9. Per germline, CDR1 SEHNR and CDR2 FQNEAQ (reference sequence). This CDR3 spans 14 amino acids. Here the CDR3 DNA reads TGTGCCAGCAGCTACAAAAGGACTAGTCTTGAGCAGTTCTTC. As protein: CASSYKRTSLEQFF. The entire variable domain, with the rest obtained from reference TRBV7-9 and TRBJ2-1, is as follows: DTGVSQNPRHKITKRGQNVTFRCDPISEHNRLYWYRQTLGQGPEFLTYFQNEAQLEKSRLLSDRFSAERPKGSFSTLEIQRTEQGDSAMYLCASSYKRTSLEQFFGPGTRLTVL.

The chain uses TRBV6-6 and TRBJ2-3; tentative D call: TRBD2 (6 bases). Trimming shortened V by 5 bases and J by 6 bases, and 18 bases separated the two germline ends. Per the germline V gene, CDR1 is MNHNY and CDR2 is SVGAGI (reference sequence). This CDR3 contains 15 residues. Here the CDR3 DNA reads TGTGCCAGCAGTACCGTCAGGGCGGAGGGGGATACGCAGTATTTT. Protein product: CASSTVRAEGDTQYF.

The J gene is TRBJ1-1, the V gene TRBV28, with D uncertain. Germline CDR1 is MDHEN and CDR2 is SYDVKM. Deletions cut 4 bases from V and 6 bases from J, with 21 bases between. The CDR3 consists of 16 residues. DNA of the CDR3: TGTGCCAGCAGTTCCGGGGAAAGTGGGTCCGGAGCTGAAGCTTTCTTT. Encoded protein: CASSSGESGSGAEAFF.

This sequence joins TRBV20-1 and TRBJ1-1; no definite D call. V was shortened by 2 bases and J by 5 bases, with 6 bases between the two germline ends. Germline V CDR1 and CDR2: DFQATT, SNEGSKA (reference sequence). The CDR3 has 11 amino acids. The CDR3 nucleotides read TGCAGTGCTAGAACTACAACTGAAGCTTTCTTT. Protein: CSARTTTEAFF.

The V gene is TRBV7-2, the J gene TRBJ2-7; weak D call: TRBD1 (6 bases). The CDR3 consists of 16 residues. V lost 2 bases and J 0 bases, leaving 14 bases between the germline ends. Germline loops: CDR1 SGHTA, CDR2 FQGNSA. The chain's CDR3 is CASSLTHGDTSYEQYF. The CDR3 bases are TGTGCCAGCAGCTTAACCCACGGGGACACCTCCTACGAGCAGTACTTC. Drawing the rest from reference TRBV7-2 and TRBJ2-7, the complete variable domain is GAGVSQSPSNKVTEKGKDVELRCDPISGHTALYWYRQSLGQGLEFLIYFQGNSAPDKSGLPSDRFSAERTGGSVSTLTIQRTQQEDSAVYLCASSLTHGDTSYEQYFGPGTRLTVT.

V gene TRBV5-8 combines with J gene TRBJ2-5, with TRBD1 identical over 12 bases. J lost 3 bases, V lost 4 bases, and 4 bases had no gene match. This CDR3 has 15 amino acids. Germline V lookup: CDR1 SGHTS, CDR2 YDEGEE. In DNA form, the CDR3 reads TGTGCCAGCAGCCCCGGGACAGGGGGCGAAGAGACCCAGTACTTC. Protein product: CASSPGTGGEETQYF.

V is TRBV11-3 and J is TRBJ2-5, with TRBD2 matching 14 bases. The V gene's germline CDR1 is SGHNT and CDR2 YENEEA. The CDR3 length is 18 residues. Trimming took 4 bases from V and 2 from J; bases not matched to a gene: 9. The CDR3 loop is CASSSGLAGGSKQETQYF. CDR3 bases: TGTGCCAGCAGCTCTGGACTAGCGGGGGGCTCAAAACAAGAGACCCAGTACTTC.

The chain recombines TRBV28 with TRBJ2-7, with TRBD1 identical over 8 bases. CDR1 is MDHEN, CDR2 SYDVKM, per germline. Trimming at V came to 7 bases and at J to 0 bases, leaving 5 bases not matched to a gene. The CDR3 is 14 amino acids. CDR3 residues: CASNGQGDSYEQYF. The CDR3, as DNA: TGTGCCAGCAACGGACAGGGAGACTCCTACGAGCAGTACTTC.